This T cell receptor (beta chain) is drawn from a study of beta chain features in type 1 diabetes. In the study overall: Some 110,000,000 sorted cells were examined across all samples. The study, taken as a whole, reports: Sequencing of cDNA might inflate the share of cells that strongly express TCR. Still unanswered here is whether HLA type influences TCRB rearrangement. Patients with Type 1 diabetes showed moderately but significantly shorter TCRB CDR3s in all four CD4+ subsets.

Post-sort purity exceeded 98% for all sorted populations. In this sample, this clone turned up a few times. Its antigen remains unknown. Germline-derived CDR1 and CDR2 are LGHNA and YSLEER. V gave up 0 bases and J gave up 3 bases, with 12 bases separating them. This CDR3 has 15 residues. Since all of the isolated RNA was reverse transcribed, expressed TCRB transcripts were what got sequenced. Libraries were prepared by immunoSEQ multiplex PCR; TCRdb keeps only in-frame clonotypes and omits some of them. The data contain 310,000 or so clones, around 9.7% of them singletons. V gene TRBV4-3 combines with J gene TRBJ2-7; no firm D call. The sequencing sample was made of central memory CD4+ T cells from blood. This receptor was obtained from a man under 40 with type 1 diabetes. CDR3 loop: CASSQDRWPVYEQYF. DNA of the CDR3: TGCGCCAGCAGCCAAGATAGATGGCCCGTCTACGAGCAGTACTTC.